One and the same sample provided the 28 T cell receptor beta chains below, sequenced in a study of blood T cell repertoires in COVID-19. The protocol was immunoSEQ multiplex PCR, while the TCRdb copy is restricted to in-frame clones and leaves out a portion. This sample has 200,000 to 250,000 clones, with 82% found just once. Material: peripheral blood. The receptors shown here come from a woman of 80 years or more with COVID-19, enrolled during active disease.

This clone showed up just once. V is TRBV7-9 and J is TRBJ1-3; TRBD1 matches 7 bases. The trim removed 4 bases at V and 4 bases at J, leaving 4 bases unmatched. Per the germline V gene, CDR1 is SEHNR and CDR2 is FQNEAQ (reference sequence). The CDR3 contains 14 residues. As DNA, the CDR3 is TGTGCCAGCAGCTCGGGACAGACAGGAAACACCATATATTTT. It yields the protein CASSSGQTGNTIYF.

The table lists this clone with a count of one. The chain combines TRBV18 with TRBJ2-1; perhaps TRBD2 as D (6 bases). V was pared by 2 bases and J by 2 bases, with 13 bases between. The CDR3 runs 16 residues. Germline V gene sequence: CDR1 KGHSH, CDR2 LQKENI. For the CDR3, the DNA is TGTGCCAGCTCACCAACATTAGCGGCAACCTACAATGAGCAGTTCTTC. It yields the protein CASSPTLAATYNEQFF.

J is TRBJ1-6 and V is TRBV15; 9 nucleotides agree with TRBD1. Germline V gene data show CDR1 as LNHNV and CDR2 as YYDKDF (reference sequence). The V segment lost 4 bases and the J segment 8 bases; nucleotides outside the gene matches: 6. The CDR3 runs 15 residues. The CDR3 protein is CATSTRTGAYSPLHF. CDR3 DNA sequence: TGTGCCACCAGCACACGGACAGGGGCCTATTCACCCCTCCACTTT.

V is TRBV5-1 and J is TRBJ1-2; 7 bases agree with TRBD1. After removal of 4 bases from V and 3 bases from J, the junction contained 3 bases not matched to a gene. The CDR3 loop spans 13 amino acids. CDR1 is SGHRS, CDR2 YFSETQ, per germline. The chain's CDR3 is CASSHDRDYGYTF. As DNA, the CDR3 is TGCGCCAGCAGCCATGACAGGGACTATGGCTACACCTTC.

The V and J genes are TRBV24-1 and TRBJ2-1, with 11 positions matching TRBD2. Losses at the gene ends were 4 bases for V and 7 bases for J; bases not matched to a gene: 8. The germline V gene has CDR1 KGHDR and CDR2 SFDVKD. CDR3 length equals 16 residues. The CDR3 here is CATSDRGTSGGNEQFF. DNA for the CDR3: TGTGCCACCAGTGACCGGGGTACTAGCGGGGGAAATGAGCAGTTCTTC.

This clone appeared a single time. The chain couples TRBV30 to TRBJ1-1; weak D call: TRBD1 (6 bases). V lost 5 bases and J lost 8, with 12 bases in between. Per the germline V gene, CDR1 is GTSNPN and CDR2 is SVGIG (reference sequence). This CDR3 region has 11 residues. The CDR3 reads CAWDSRGEAFF. The CDR3 DNA reads TGTGCCTGGGACTCGAGGGGGGAAGCTTTCTTT.

The V call is TRBV6-5, the J call TRBJ2-7, with TRBD1 matching 8 bases. V shed 8 bases, J shed 1 base, and the junction held 7 bases outside the gene matches. This CDR3 has 14 amino acids. Germline lookup yields CDR1 MNHEY and CDR2 SVGAGI. The CDR3, as DNA: TGTGCCAGCTCCGACAGGGGCGCGTCCTACGAGCAGTACTTC. Its protein is CASSDRGASYEQYF.

The chain joins TRBV5-1 to TRBJ2-2; a possible D gene is TRBD1 (6 bases). Per the germline V gene, CDR1 is SGHRS and CDR2 is YFSETQ. The V gene lost 7 bases and the J gene lost 6 bases, with 16 bases spanning the gap. The CDR3 loop spans 14 amino acids. CDR3 DNA: TGCGCCAGCTACAGGGAAAAGTGGGCCGGGGAGCTGTTTTTT. Its translation: CASYREKWAGELFF. Using reference TRBV5-1 and TRBJ2-2 for the parts outside the CDR3, the full variable domain is KAGVTQTPRYLIKTRGQQVTLSCSPISGHRSVSWYQQTPGQGLQFLFEYFSETQRNKGNFPGRFSGRQFSNSRSEMNVSTLELGDSALYLCASYREKWAGELFFGEGSRLTVL.

This rearrangement joins TRBV19 to TRBJ1-6; TRBD1 matches 7 bases. J lost 10 bases, V lost 4 bases, and 10 bases had no gene match. The CDR3 covers 15 residues. CDR1 LNHDA and CDR2 SQIVND come from the germline V gene (reference sequence). The CDR3 DNA reads as TGTGCCAGTAGTACGGACTCAGGGGGAGGCTCACCCCTCCACTTT. This encodes CASSTDSGGGSPLHF.

The chain is built from TRBV7-9 and TRBJ2-1, with 12 nucleotides matching TRBD2. CDR3 length: 17 residues. Unmatched junction bases numbered 5, after V lost 1 base and J lost 4 bases. CDR1 is SEHNR, CDR2 FQNEAQ, per germline (reference sequence). The DNA of the CDR3 is TGTGCCAGCAGCTTAGGGCTAGCGGGAGGGCCATACAATGAGCAGTTCTTC. Its protein product is CASSLGLAGGPYNEQFF.

The chain has TRBV19 and TRBJ2-1; the D gene is possibly TRBD1 (5 bases). The CDR3 is made up of 12 amino acids. V was pared by 7 bases and J by 7 bases, with 11 bases between. The V gene's germline CDR1 is LNHDA and CDR2 SQIVND (reference sequence). For the CDR3, the DNA is TGTGCCAGTAAAGACAGTTTGAATGAGCAGTTCTTC. It specifies CASKDSLNEQFF.

This chain connects TRBV6-5 to TRBJ2-7; a possible D gene is TRBD1 (6 bases). Looked up from germline, CDR1 is MNHEY and CDR2 is SVGAGI. This CDR3 is built from 15 residues. Between the trimmed V and J ends, which lost 6 bases and 1 base, there was a span of 16 bases. The CDR3 loop reads CASRPGQPGSYEQYF. The CDR3 coding sequence is TGTGCCAGCAGACCCGGACAGCCTGGGTCCTACGAGCAGTACTTC.

The gene calls are TRBV6-5 and TRBJ1-2, with 9 bases matching TRBD1. The V gene's germline CDR1 is MNHEY and CDR2 SVGAGI. The CDR3 extends over 13 amino acids. The trim removed 6 bases at V and 5 bases at J, leaving 4 bases unmatched. The chain's CDR3 is CASSNRGRYGYTF. CDR3 bases: TGTGCCAGCAGCAACAGGGGGCGGTATGGCTACACCTTC.

V and J are TRBV30 and TRBJ1-2, with unresolved D. The V end was cut by 5 bases, the J end by 0 bases, with 16 bases between. Germline-derived CDR1 and CDR2 are GTSNPN and SVGIG (reference sequence). The CDR3 spans 15 residues. Written as DNA, the CDR3 is TGTGCCTGGGAGGAGGCAGCTTATTCTAACTATGGCTACACCTTC. Amino acids: CAWEEAAYSNYGYTF.

The chain has TRBV5-4 and TRBJ2-4; D possibly corresponds to TRBD1 (8 bases). V was shortened by 6 bases and J by 4 bases, with 14 bases between the two germline ends. The CDR3 sequence is 14 residues long. Germline-derived CDR1 and CDR2 are SGHNT and YYREEE (reference sequence). The CDR3 spells CASTSQGGKNIQYF. Here the CDR3 DNA reads TGTGCCAGCACCTCACAGGGGGGGAAAAACATTCAGTACTTC.

J is TRBJ1-1 and V is TRBV6-5; 7 bases map to TRBD1. This CDR3 region has 15 residues. CDR1 is MNHEY and CDR2 is SVGAGI in the germline V gene. The V and J ends lost 6 bases and 0 bases, in that order; junction bases with no gene match: 7. CDR3 bases: TGTGCCAGCAGACCGACAGGGCTTATGAACACTGAAGCTTTCTTT. This codes for CASRPTGLMNTEAFF.

V usage is TRBV4-3 and J usage is TRBJ1-1; 7 bases map to TRBD1. Germline CDR1 and CDR2: LGHNA and YSLEER. Trimming cost V 4 bases and J 1 base; bases outside gene matches: 6. CDR3 size: 15 residues. DNA for the CDR3: TGCGCCAGCAGCCCAGGGGGAGTCCCGAACACTGAAGCTTTCTTT. Its translation is CASSPGGVPNTEAFF.

This clone showed up just once. The chain recombines TRBV5-1 with TRBJ2-7; TRBD1 aligns across 8 bases. This CDR3 has 14 residues. With 0 bases clipped from V and 5 bases from J, the junction kept 4 bases outside the gene matches. CDR1 is SGHRS, CDR2 YFSETQ, per germline. In DNA, the CDR3 is TGCGCCAGCAGCTTGGAGGACAGGGTTCACGAGCAGTACTTC. Translating it yields CASSLEDRVHEQYF.

This chain connects TRBV2 to TRBJ1-4; D might be TRBD1 (6 bases). CDR3 length: 17 amino acids. From germline, CDR1 is SNHLY and CDR2 FYNNEI. V lost 5 bases to trimming and J lost 3 bases, with 19 bases between them. The CDR3 protein is CASSPSTGRPANEKLFF. CDR3 DNA: TGTGCCAGCAGTCCTTCGACAGGTCGTCCGGCTAATGAAAAACTGTTTTTT.

The CDR3 reads CASSRDRGVETQYF. The CDR3 nucleotides read TGTGCCAGCAGCCGGGACAGGGGAGTGGAGACCCAGTACTTC. The J gene is TRBJ2-5, the V gene TRBV7-2; 10 positions match TRBD1. Germline values: CDR1 SGHTA, CDR2 FQGNSA. The ends lost 5 bases at V and 5 bases at J; junction bases unmatched: 5. The CDR3 consists of 14 residues.

The chain carries TRBV9 and TRBJ2-1, with D possibly being TRBD1 (5 bases). Trimming took 0 bases from V and 4 from J, leaving 8 bases between them. This CDR3 region has 14 residues. Germline V lookup: CDR1 SGDLS, CDR2 YYNGEE. CDR3 residues: CASSVADRYNEQFF. The CDR3 coding sequence is TGTGCCAGCAGCGTAGCTGACAGATACAATGAGCAGTTCTTC.

Written as DNA, the CDR3 is TGTGCCAGTAAGTGGGGCGCAGGAAATGAAAAACTGTTTTTT. It specifies CASKWGAGNEKLFF. This chain connects TRBV19 to TRBJ1-4, with D tentatively TRBD1 (5 bases). This CDR3 region has 14 residues. V lost 7 bases and J lost 5, with 14 bases in between. CDR1 and CDR2 from the germline V gene are LNHDA and SQIVND (reference sequence).

The V call is TRBV5-1, the J call TRBJ1-1, with 9 positions matching TRBD1. Germline V gene sequence: CDR1 SGHRS, CDR2 YFSETQ. CDR3 length: 16 residues. After removal of 0 bases from V and 4 bases from J, the junction contained 7 bases not matched to a gene. CDR3 coding DNA: TGCGCCAGCAGCTTGGCCGGGACAGGGTGGGGCACTGAAGCTTTCTTT. Its protein is CASSLAGTGWGTEAFF.

The V gene is TRBV28, the J gene TRBJ1-2, with a tentative D call TRBD1 (6 bases). V lost 3 bases and J 7 bases, leaving 21 bases between the germline ends. Looked up from germline, CDR1 is MDHEN and CDR2 is SYDVKM. The CDR3 contains 16 residues. The DNA for the CDR3 is TGTGCCAGCAGTTTCCCCATGCAGACAGGAAAGTCTGGCTACACCTTC. Translating it yields CASSFPMQTGKSGYTF.

The chain joins TRBV2 to TRBJ2-2; TRBD2 might be the D (5 bases). The CDR3 length is 14 residues. CDR1 is SNHLY and CDR2 is FYNNEI in the germline V gene. V shed 8 bases and J shed 0 bases, with 10 bases lying between them. In nucleotides, the CDR3 is TGTGCCAGCGGCCTGAGGGCGAACACCGGGGAGCTGTTTTTT. Encoded protein: CASGLRANTGELFF.

This clone came up once. This sequence joins TRBV5-4 and TRBJ2-1; D is unclear. Trimming removed 0 bases at V and 7 bases at J, with 8 bases between. CDR3 length equals 13 residues. From germline, CDR1 is SGHNT and CDR2 YYREEE (reference sequence). CDR3 sequence reads: CASSLGQRNEQFF. CDR3 DNA: TGTGCCAGCAGCTTGGGCCAGCGTAATGAGCAGTTCTTC.

V gene TRBV3-1 (or the pseudogene TRBV3-2) combines with J gene TRBJ2-5; 7 bases are a match to TRBD2. This CDR3 has 14 residues. Germline V lookup: CDR1 LGHDT, CDR2 YNNKEL (reference sequence). After removal of 8 bases from V and 2 bases from J, the junction contained 8 bases not matched to a gene. CDR3 nucleotide sequence: TGTGCCAGCCTGGAGCGGGGTAATCAAGAGACCCAGTACTTC. Translation: CASLERGNQETQYF.

This clone was observed once. The gene calls are TRBV7-3 and TRBJ2-3; 7 bases are a match to TRBD2. The V gene end was trimmed by 0 bases and the J gene end by 9 bases; junction bases not matched to a gene: 9. This CDR3 comprises 15 residues. The germline V gene encodes CDR1 SGHTA and CDR2 FQGTGA. The CDR3 bases are TGTGCCAGCAGCTTAACGAGCGGGAATTCAGTGACGCAGTATTTT. It codes for CASSLTSGNSVTQYF.